The present T cell receptor (beta chain) was sequenced within a study of shared clonotypes between healthy human individuals. Study background: In total, the donors were two women and a few men aged 18 to 49. The study, taken as a whole, reports: Richness estimates generally favored naive over memory subsets. Few donors limited the genetic and exposure-history diversity represented.

TCRdb's copy holds only in-frame clones and misses some; the assay was immunoSEQ multiplex PCR. Of fewer than 350,000 clones in the sample, roughly 87% were seen once. Note on this clone: As yet, its antigen is unknown.

V was cut by 4 bases and J by 4 bases, with 17 bases left in between. CDR1 is SGHDT, CDR2 YYEEEE, per germline. The CDR3 covers 16 residues. Sequencing used memory CD8+ T cells sorted from blood. Subset in this sample: CD45RO+ cells pooled with CCR7-negative TemRA cells. This TCR came from a man between 18 and 29 years old in good health. J is TRBJ1-4 and V is TRBV5-6; D is unclear. The chain's CDR3 is CASSQWEGRLNEKLFF. CDR3 bases: TGTGCCAGCAGCCAATGGGAGGGCAGACTTAATGAAAAACTGTTTTTT.